This is a list of T cell receptor beta chains from one sample in a study of shared clonotypes between healthy human individuals. Repertoires were generated with immunoSEQ multiplex PCR, while TCRdb's copy carries only in-frame clones and drops some. The repertoire holds some 300,000 clones, with less than 85% as singletons. Material for sequencing was memory CD4+ T cells sorted from blood. These receptors all stem from a young man in good health. Both conserved end residues are part of each CDR3. A D gene is named only where the DNA matches it firmly. A row's size may be missing; if present it is once, few, many or a size class.

cdr3_aa	cdr3_length	clone_size	d_call	v_call
CATSRVVSGTGGFYEQYF	18	-	TRBD1	TRBV15
CASSQDFQETQYF	13	-	-	TRBV18
CASSVGRLAGGMDEQYF	17	once	TRBD2	TRBV2
CASSFRRTGDHEQYF	15	-	TRBD1	TRBV7-2
CASSLYPYEQYF	12	-	-	TRBV7-2
CSVERGADTQYF	12	-	-	TRBV29-1
CASSIGPKWGYTF	13	-	-	TRBV19
CASSQDYYQETQYF	14	-	-	TRBV4-3
CASSPLARFTEAFF	14	-	-	TRBV27
CASSQGSHTEAFF	13	-	-	TRBV7-3
CAISAQGNNEQFF	13	once	-	TRBV10-3
CASSQADGGNTIYF	14	-	-	TRBV4-1
CASSLVAAYNEQFF	14	few	-	TRBV5-1
CASSPDRSTEAFF	13	-	-	TRBV18
CASSMGGKVANVLTF	15	few	TRBD2	TRBV19
CASRSGQSYEQYF	13	-	-	TRBV5-5
CASSSPSGRVDEQYF	15	-	TRBD2	TRBV11-2
CASRQGAHGYTF	12	-	TRBD1	TRBV6-5
CASSVGSGNQPQHF	14	few	-	TRBV9
CASSLVAGGHNEQFF	15	-	TRBD2	TRBV5-1
CASSFVANFYYGYTF	15	-	-	TRBV28
CASSPPLGTQYF	12	few	-	TRBV7-6
CASFRSVIPGTDTQYF	16	-	-	TRBV7-9
CASSLAANYGYTF	13	few	-	TRBV5-1
CASKGLDRFMNTEAFF	16	-	-	TRBV19
CASSFGTFISYEQFF	15	-	-	TRBV28
CASRGGGNTEAFF	13	few	-	TRBV2
CASSPPELQRGNTIYF	16	-	-	TRBV14
CASSPGQGNGANVLTF	16	once	TRBD1	TRBV18
CATSRDPMQKAGELFF	16	-	-	TRBV15
CASSLGAGGQPQHF	14	once	TRBD1	TRBV7-2
CASRQGPYNEQFF	13	once	TRBD1	TRBV6-1
CASSPGWAKETQYF	14	-	-	TRBV5-4
CASRQPGQGKETQYF	15	-	TRBD1	TRBV28
CASRPGRELSDEQFF	15	-	TRBD2	TRBV7-8
CAWAPPPGGDSPLHF	15	few	TRBD1	TRBV30
CASSLNRGRETQYF	14	few	-	TRBV7-2
CASSRSGTNVLTF	13	-	-	TRBV28
CASSREGYEQYF	12	once	-	TRBV5-4
CASSVTGESTEAFF	14	-	-	TRBV19
CASSLASSGSYEQYF	15	-	TRBD2	TRBV6-1
CASSAGQGVVNTEAFF	16	-	TRBD1	TRBV27
CASSYDRNSYEQYF	14	once	-	TRBV27
CASQGVETQYF	11	once	TRBD1	TRBV2
CASSQNGQVGETQYF	15	-	-	TRBV4-2
CASSSYRTGELFF	13	-	-	TRBV10-1